This TCR beta chain stems from a study of blood T cell repertoires in COVID-19. Authors' processing steps: Amplification of reference gene primers provided the estimated nucleated cell counts. Profiling relied on immunoSEQ multiplex PCR, and the TCRdb table lists in-frame clones only, not all of them. D and trimming were read from the DNA, whereas the V and J calls and clone size are those reported in that table. The table records 450,000 or so clones, about 89% of them present only once. This CDR3 contains 16 residues. The J segment lost 2 bases and the V segment lost 8 bases, leaving 14 bases of the junction unmatched. Germline CDR1 is MDHEN and CDR2 is SYDVKM.

The origin of this receptor is a woman in her forties with COVID-19, enrolled during active disease. Material: peripheral blood. This chain joins TRBV28 and TRBJ1-2; TRBD1 matches at 7 bases. The CDR3 here is CASGRRLRGQNYGYTF. The CDR3 DNA follows: TGTGCCAGCGGCCGACGTTTAAGGGGGCAAAACTATGGCTACACCTTC.